This T cell receptor beta chain comes out of a study of blood T cell repertoires in COVID-19. Overall study context: The United States, Italy and Spain were the sources of the acute and convalescent COVID-19 samples. T cells, B-cell-depleted T cells, or PBMCs supplied cDNA or gDNA.

In the original processing: The authors estimated nucleated cell counts from reference gene primer amplification. Generated by immunoSEQ multiplex PCR, the TCRdb table keeps only in-frame clones and is missing some. V, J and clone size are those of that table, while D and trimming were read from the DNA. The data show about 360,000 clones, around 83% seen once. CDR3 length: 16 amino acids. The ends were cut back, 5 bases at V and 7 bases at J, with 20 bases in the middle. Germline CDR1 reads SGHNT; CDR2 reads YENEEA. Sample: peripheral blood. The chain uses TRBV11-3 and TRBJ2-2, with D perhaps matching TRBD2 (7 bases). This TCR came from a man younger than 40 with active or convalescent COVID-19. The CDR3 region is CASSRLGGPNSGELFF. The CDR3 bases are TGTGCCAGCAGCCGTTTGGGGGGGCCTAATAGCGGGGAGCTGTTTTTT.